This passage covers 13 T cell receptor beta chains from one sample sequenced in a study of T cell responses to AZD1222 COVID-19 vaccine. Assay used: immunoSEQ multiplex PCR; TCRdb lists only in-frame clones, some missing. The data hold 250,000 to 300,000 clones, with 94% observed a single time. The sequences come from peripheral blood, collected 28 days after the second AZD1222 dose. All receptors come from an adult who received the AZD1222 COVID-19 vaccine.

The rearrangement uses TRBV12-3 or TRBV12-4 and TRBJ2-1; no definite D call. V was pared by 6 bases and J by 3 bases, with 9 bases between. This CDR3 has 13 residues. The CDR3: CASSPGFYNEQFF. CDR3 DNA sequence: TGTGCCAGCAGCCCGGGCTTCTACAATGAGCAGTTCTTC.

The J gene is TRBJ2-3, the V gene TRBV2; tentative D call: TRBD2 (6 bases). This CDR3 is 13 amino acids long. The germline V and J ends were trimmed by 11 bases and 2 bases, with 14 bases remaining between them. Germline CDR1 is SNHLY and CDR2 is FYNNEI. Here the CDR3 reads CAGQREVTDTQYF. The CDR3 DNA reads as TGTGCCGGCCAGAGGGAGGTCACAGATACGCAGTATTTT.

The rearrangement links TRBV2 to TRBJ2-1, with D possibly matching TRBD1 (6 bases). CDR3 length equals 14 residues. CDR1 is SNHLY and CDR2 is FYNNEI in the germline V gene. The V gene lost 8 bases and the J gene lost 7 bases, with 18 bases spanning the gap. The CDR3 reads CASQIYGTLNEQFF. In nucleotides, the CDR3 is TGTGCCAGCCAAATCTACGGGACACTTAATGAGCAGTTCTTC. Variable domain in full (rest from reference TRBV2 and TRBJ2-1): EPEVTQTPSHQVTQMGQEVILRCVPISNHLYFYWYRQILGQKVEFLVSFYNNEISEKSEIFDDQFSVERPDGSNFTLKIRSTKLEDSAMYFCASQIYGTLNEQFFGPGTRLTVL.

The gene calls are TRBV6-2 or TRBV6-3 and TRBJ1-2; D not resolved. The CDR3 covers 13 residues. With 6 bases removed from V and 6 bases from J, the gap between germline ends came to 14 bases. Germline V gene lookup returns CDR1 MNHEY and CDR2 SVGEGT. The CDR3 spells CASSQVRWDGYTF. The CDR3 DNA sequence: TGTGCCAGCAGCCAAGTGAGGTGGGATGGCTACACCTTC.

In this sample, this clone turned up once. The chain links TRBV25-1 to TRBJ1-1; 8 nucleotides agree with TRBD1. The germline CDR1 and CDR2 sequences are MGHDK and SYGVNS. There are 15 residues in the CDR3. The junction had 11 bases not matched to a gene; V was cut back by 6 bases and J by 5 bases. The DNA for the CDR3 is TGTGCCAGCAGCCTTTTGCAACAGGGGGGGACTGAAGCTTTCTTT. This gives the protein CASSLLQQGGTEAFF.

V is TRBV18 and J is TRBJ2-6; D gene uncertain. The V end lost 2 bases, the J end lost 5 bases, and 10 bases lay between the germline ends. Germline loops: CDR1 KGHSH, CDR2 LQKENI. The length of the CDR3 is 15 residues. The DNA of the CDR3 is TGTGCCAGCTCACCAGAAAGGGTCTGGGCCAACGTCCTGACTTTC. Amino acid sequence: CASSPERVWANVLTF. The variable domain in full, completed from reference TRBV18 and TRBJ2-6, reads NAGVMQNPRHLVRRRGQEARLRCSPMKGHSHVYWYRQLPEEGLKFMVYLQKENIIDESGMPKERFSAEFPKEGPSILRIQQVVRGDSAAYFCASSPERVWANVLTFGAGSRLTVL.

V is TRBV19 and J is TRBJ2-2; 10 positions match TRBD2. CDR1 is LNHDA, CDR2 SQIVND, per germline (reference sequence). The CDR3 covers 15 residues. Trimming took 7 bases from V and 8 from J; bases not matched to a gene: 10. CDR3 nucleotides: TGTGCCAGTACCCCCCGGCTAGCGGGGGAAGGGGAGCTGTTTTTT. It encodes CASTPRLAGEGELFF.

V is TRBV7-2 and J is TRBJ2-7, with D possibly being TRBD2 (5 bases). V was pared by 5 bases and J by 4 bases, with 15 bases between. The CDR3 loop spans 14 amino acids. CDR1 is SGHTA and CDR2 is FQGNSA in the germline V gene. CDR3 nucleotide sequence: TGTGCCAGCAGCCCCCTACGGGGTTTGTACGAGCAGTACTTC. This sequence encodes CASSPLRGLYEQYF.

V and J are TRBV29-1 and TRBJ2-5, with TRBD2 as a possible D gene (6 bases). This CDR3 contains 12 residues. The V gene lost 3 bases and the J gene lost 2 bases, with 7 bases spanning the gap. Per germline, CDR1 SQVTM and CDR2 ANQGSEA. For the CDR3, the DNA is TGCAGCGTTGAGGGGGGTCAAGAGACCCAGTACTTC. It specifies CSVEGGQETQYF.

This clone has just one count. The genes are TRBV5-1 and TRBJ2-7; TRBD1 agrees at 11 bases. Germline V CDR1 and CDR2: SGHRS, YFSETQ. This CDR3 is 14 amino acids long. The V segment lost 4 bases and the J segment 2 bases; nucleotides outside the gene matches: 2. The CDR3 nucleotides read TGCGCCAGCAGCGGGGGACAGGGGGCCTACGAGCAGTACTTC. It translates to CASSGGQGAYEQYF.

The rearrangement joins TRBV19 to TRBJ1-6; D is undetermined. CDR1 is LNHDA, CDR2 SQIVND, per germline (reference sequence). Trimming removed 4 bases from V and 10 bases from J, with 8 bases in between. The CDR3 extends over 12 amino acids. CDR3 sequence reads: CASSTPGSPLHF. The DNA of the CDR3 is TGTGCCAGTAGTACCCCGGGGTCACCCCTCCACTTT.

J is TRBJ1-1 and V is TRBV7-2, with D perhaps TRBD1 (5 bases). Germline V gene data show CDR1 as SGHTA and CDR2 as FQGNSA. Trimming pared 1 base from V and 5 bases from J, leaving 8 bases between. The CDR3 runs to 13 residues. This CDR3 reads CASSLDRSTEAFF. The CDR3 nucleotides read TGTGCCAGCAGCTTAGACAGGTCGACTGAAGCTTTCTTT.

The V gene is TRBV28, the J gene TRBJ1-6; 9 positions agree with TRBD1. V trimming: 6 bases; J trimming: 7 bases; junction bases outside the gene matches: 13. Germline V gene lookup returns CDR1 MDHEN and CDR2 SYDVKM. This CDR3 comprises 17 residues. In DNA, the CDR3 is TGTGCCAGCAGGGATCCGGGACAGGGCTATATGAATTCACCCCTCCACTTT. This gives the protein CASRDPGQGYMNSPLHF.